Each of the 8 T cell receptor beta chains below was sequenced from the same sample in a study of molecular identifiers for immune sequencing clone quantification. TCRdb called the PCR reads again in MiXCR, with one record for every CDR3 protein. The table includes 75,000 to 95,000 distinct CDR3 sequences, around a quarter detected once. Sequencing was carried out using naive CD8+ T cells from blood, with Jurkat cell RNA spiked in. Indicated subset: FACS-sorted CD8+CD4-CCR7+CD45RA+ naive T cells. These receptors were obtained from a human donor in good health. Some libraries in this study had Jurkat cell RNA spiked in.

This clonotype turned up a few times. The chain carries TRBV29-1 and TRBJ2-7; D remains unclear. Germline assignment: CDR1 SQVTM and CDR2 ANQGSEA. The CDR3 covers 15 residues. V lost 6 bases to trimming and J lost 0 bases, with 18 bases between them. The CDR3 DNA reads TGCAGCGTCACCTCCGGTATGGCCAGCTCCTACGAGCAGTACTTC. This gives the protein CSVTSGMASSYEQYF.

This chain uses TRBV6-2 or TRBV6-3 with TRBJ2-7; no reliable D call. The CDR3 is 14 amino acids. CDR1 is MNHEY and CDR2 is SVGEGT in the germline V gene. The germline V and J ends were trimmed by 0 bases and 3 bases, with 9 bases remaining between them. The CDR3 sequence: CASSYSIRGYEQYF. Here the CDR3 DNA reads TGTGCCAGCAGTTACTCGATTCGAGGCTACGAGCAGTACTTC.

At least ten counts were recorded for this clonotype. J is TRBJ2-3 and V is TRBV27; TRBD2 aligns across 8 bases. Germline CDR1 reads MNHEY; CDR2 reads SMNVEV (reference sequence). V lost 7 bases and J lost 0; bases outside the gene matches: 15. This CDR3 region has 18 residues. This chain's CDR3 is CASTSILVAGISTDTQYF. The CDR3 coding sequence is TGTGCCAGCACCTCGATTCTAGTAGCGGGAATAAGCACAGATACGCAGTATTTT.

This clonotype has just one count. A much larger clonotype is one base distant, so this may be a read error. This chain joins TRBV20-1 and TRBJ1-1; D uncertain. V lost 2 bases to trimming and J lost 4 bases, with 8 bases between them. This CDR3 has 12 residues. The germline gives CDR1 DFQATT, CDR2 SNEGSKA (reference sequence). CDR3 DNA sequence: TGCAGTGCTAGACCAGAAAGCACTGAAGCTTTCTTT. Its protein product is CSARPESTEAFF.

With respect to this clonotype: This clone may be a read error of a much larger clone one base away. The chain employs TRBV5-3 and TRBJ1-1; no reliable D call. TRBV5-3 is given ORF status, its function remaining uncertain. This CDR3 is 15 amino acids long. CDR3 in amino acids: CASSSEVLMVTEAFF. In DNA form, the CDR3 reads TGTGCCAGCAGCTCGGAGGTCCTCATGGTTACTGAAGCTTTCTTT.

This clonotype was detected many times. The gene calls are TRBV7-9 and TRBJ2-7, with D perhaps being TRBD1 or TRBD2 (6 bases each). The CDR3 loop spans 13 amino acids. The germline V gene has CDR1 SEHNR and CDR2 FQNEAQ (reference sequence). Between the trimmed V and J ends, which lost 4 bases and 2 bases, there was a span of 9 bases. The chain's CDR3 is CASSSGDTYEQYF. As DNA, the CDR3 is TGTGCCAGCAGCTCGGGGGACACCTACGAGCAGTACTTC.

This clonotype was seen more than once but under ten times. CDR3 in amino acids: CSAKGTRRFTGELFF. The CDR3 DNA is TGCAGTGCGAAGGGGACTAGGAGGTTCACCGGGGAGCTGTTTTTT. The V call is TRBV20-1, the J call TRBJ2-2; 8 bases line up with TRBD2. The V gene's germline CDR1 is DFQATT and CDR2 SNEGSKA (reference sequence). V shed 6 bases and J 4 bases; nucleotides not matched to a gene: 10. CDR3 length: 15 residues.

This clonotype was recorded many times. The chain carries TRBV5-1 and TRBJ2-2; the D is unclear. V gave up 1 base and J gave up 1 base, with 5 bases separating them. The CDR3 is 14 residues long. Germline V gene sequence: CDR1 SGHRS, CDR2 YFSETQ. The chain's CDR3 is CASSLRGNTGELFF. The CDR3 DNA sequence: TGCGCCAGCAGCTTGAGAGGGAACACCGGGGAGCTGTTTTTT.